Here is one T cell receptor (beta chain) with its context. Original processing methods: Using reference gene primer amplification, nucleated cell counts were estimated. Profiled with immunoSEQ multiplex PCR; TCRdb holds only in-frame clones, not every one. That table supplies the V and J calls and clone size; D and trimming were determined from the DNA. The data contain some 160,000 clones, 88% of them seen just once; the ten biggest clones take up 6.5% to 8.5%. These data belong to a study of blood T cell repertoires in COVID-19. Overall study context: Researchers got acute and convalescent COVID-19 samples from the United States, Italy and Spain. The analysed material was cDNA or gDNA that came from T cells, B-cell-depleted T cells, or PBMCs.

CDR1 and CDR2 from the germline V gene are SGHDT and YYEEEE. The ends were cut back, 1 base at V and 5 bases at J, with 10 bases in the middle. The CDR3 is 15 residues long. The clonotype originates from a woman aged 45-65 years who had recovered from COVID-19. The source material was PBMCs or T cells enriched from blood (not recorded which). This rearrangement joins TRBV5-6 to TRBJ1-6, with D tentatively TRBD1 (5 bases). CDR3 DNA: TGTGCCAGCAGCTTGTTTAGGGGCGATAATTCACCCCTCCACTTT. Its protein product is CASSLFRGDNSPLHF.